These 21 T cell receptor beta chains were all obtained from the same sample, sequenced in a study of CD8+ T cells in alopecia areata. Peripheral blood, together with lesional scalp punch biopsies, was collected from alopecia areata patients. Extracted RNA was reverse transcribed, and the resulting cDNA served as sequencing template. Profiled with immunoSEQ multiplex PCR; TCRdb holds only in-frame clones, not every one. Of about 15,000 clones listed, 45% to 65% were seen once; the top ten hold roughly an eighth. The sample comprised skin. The receptor source for this set is a human donor with alopecia areata.

The rearrangement uses TRBV7-9 and TRBJ1-1; TRBD1 might be the D (6 bases). This CDR3 has 17 amino acids. Trimming cost V 1 base and J 1 base, with 16 bases left between them. Germline lookup yields CDR1 SEHNR and CDR2 FQNEAQ (reference sequence). CDR3 DNA: TGTGCCAGCAGCTTAGGTACACGGGGGCTCGGGAACACTGAAGCTTTCTTT. It is translated as CASSLGTRGLGNTEAFF.

This chain connects TRBV5-1 to TRBJ2-7; TRBD2 might be the D (6 bases). CDR3 size: 15 residues. Germline values: CDR1 SGHRS, CDR2 YFSETQ. V was shortened by 0 bases and J by 4 bases, with 14 bases between the two germline ends. Here the CDR3 reads CASSLDLFSGYEQYF. The CDR3 DNA reads as TGCGCCAGCAGCTTGGATTTGTTCAGCGGGTACGAGCAGTACTTC.

This chain connects TRBV7-9 to TRBJ2-7; the D gene is possibly TRBD1 (5 bases). The germline gives CDR1 SEHNR, CDR2 FQNEAQ (reference sequence). The CDR3 has 14 residues. Trimming stripped 2 bases from V and 3 bases from J, with 11 bases between. This CDR3 is CASSLQGRDYEQYF. The CDR3 DNA is TGTGCCAGCAGCTTACAGGGTAGGGACTACGAGCAGTACTTC.

The J gene is TRBJ1-5, the V gene TRBV5-6; 10 bases line up with TRBD1. The CDR3 contains 15 residues. Germline lookup yields CDR1 SGHDT and CDR2 YYEEEE. Losses at the gene ends were 0 bases for V and 4 bases for J; bases not matched to a gene: 1. CDR3 nucleotide sequence: TGTGCCAGCAGCTTGGGGGACAGGGGAAATCAGCCCCAGCATTTT. Its translation: CASSLGDRGNQPQHF.

This clone was found a few times. This chain connects TRBV28 to TRBJ2-7; D not resolved. The V and J ends lost 5 bases and 0 bases respectively, with 14 bases between them. Germline V CDR1 and CDR2: MDHEN, SYDVKM. The CDR3 sequence is 15 residues long. The CDR3 bases are TGTGCCAGCAGTGTGGTCTCCGGCGGCTCCTACGAGCAGTACTTC. Its translation is CASSVVSGGSYEQYF. Supplemented by reference TRBV28 and TRBJ2-7, the full variable domain reads DVKVTQSSRYLVKRTGEKVFLECVQDMDHENMFWYRQDPGLGLRLIYFSYDVKMKEKGDIPEGYSVSREKKERFSLILESASTNQTSMYLCASSVVSGGSYEQYFGPGTRLTVT.

The chain employs TRBV5-1 and TRBJ1-1; possibly TRBD1 for D (6 bases). V was clipped by 2 bases and J by 8 bases, with 19 bases between them. Germline CDR1 is SGHRS and CDR2 is YFSETQ. This CDR3 is 15 amino acids long. In DNA, the CDR3 is TGCGCCAGCAGCTTCCGGGACACCTTCAGGGAGGAAGCTTTCTTT. Its protein product is CASSFRDTFREEAFF.

The J gene is TRBJ2-1, the V gene TRBV2, with D unresolved. CDR1 SNHLY and CDR2 FYNNEI come from the germline V gene. The CDR3 covers 13 residues. The CDR3, as DNA: TGTACCACCACTAACGCGCCGTACAATGAGCAGTTCTTC. It is translated as CTTTNAPYNEQFF.

V and J are TRBV7-8 and TRBJ2-5, with unresolved D. Looked up from germline, CDR1 is SGHVS and CDR2 is FQNEAQ. V was clipped by 7 bases and J by 2 bases, with 5 bases between them. This CDR3 comprises 11 residues. The CDR3 region is CASTLQETQYF. The CDR3 DNA sequence: TGTGCCAGCACCCTTCAAGAGACCCAGTACTTC.

The J gene is TRBJ2-1, the V gene TRBV7-9; D is perhaps TRBD1 (5 bases). CDR1 and CDR2 (germline): SEHNR, FQNEAQ (reference sequence). The CDR3 is 14 amino acids. V was trimmed by 5 bases and J by 2 bases, leaving 10 bases between them. CDR3 in DNA: TGTGCCAGCAGCCCAGCAGGGCCCTACAATGAGCAGTTCTTC. Translation: CASSPAGPYNEQFF.

Remarks on this clone: The CDR3 ends on some other residue instead of the conserved phenylalanine or tryptophan, so this is likely a read error. It is unclear where the CDR3 begins or ends on the DNA, so no DNA is shown, and the CDR3 is as TCRdb lists it. The chain has TRBV6-5 and TRBJ1-3. Ends included, the CDR3 has 10 residues. The germline gives CDR1 MNHEY, CDR2 SVGAGI. The CDR3 sequence is CASSYKGFGI.

The genes are TRBV6-5 and TRBJ2-5; 10 nucleotides match TRBD2. The length of the CDR3 is 16 residues. Per the germline V gene, CDR1 is MNHEY and CDR2 is SVGAGI. With 1 base clipped from V and 5 bases from J, the junction kept 7 bases outside the gene matches. CDR3 in DNA: TGTGCCAGCAGTTACTTCACTAGCGGGAAGGAGGAGACCCAGTACTTC. It translates to CASSYFTSGKEETQYF.

By frequency in the sample, this clone is medium-sized. The rearrangement links TRBV28 to TRBJ1-5, with unresolved D. Looked up from germline, CDR1 is MDHEN and CDR2 is SYDVKM. The V end was cut by 6 bases, the J end by 0 bases, with 9 bases between. The CDR3 totals 14 residues. CDR3 amino acids: CASRGLTSNQPQHF. The CDR3 DNA follows: TGTGCCAGCAGGGGGTTGACTAGCAATCAGCCCCAGCATTTT.

CDR3 DNA: TGTGCCAGCAGTGTGGTACAGGGAAGCTCCTACGAGCAGTACTTC. It translates to CASSVVQGSSYEQYF. The V gene is TRBV2, the J gene TRBJ2-7, with D perhaps TRBD1 (6 bases). V was pared by 4 bases and J by 0 bases, with 13 bases between. Per the germline V gene, CDR1 is SNHLY and CDR2 is FYNNEI. The CDR3 covers 15 residues.

This clone was detected only once. This chain connects TRBV27 to TRBJ1-1; D not resolved. Trimming cost V 0 bases and J 5 bases, with 13 bases left between them. Germline-derived CDR1 and CDR2 are MNHEY and SMNVEV (reference sequence). This CDR3 contains 15 residues. CDR3 residues: CASSLSVLMGTEAFF. In DNA, the CDR3 is TGTGCCAGCAGTTTATCTGTCCTGATGGGTACTGAAGCTTTCTTT.

The rearrangement uses TRBV4-3 and TRBJ2-7; D is uncertain. The CDR3 is 14 amino acids. Per the germline V gene, CDR1 is LGHNA and CDR2 is YSLEER. Trimming took 1 base from V and 0 from J, leaving 7 bases between them. CDR3 nucleotide sequence: TGCGCCAGCAGCCAAGCAGAGAGCTCCTACGAGCAGTACTTC. Translating it yields CASSQAESSYEQYF.

The chain uses TRBV7-8 and TRBJ2-1; 9 nucleotides match TRBD2. The CDR3 has 18 amino acids. The germline gives CDR1 SGHVS, CDR2 FQNEAQ. V dropped 0 bases and J dropped 5; count of bases not matched to a gene: 11. CDR3 bases: TGTGCCAGCAGCTTAGCGCTCGCTAGCGGGATACTCAACAATGAGCAGTTCTTC. Its protein is CASSLALASGILNNEQFF.

This chain uses TRBV19 with TRBJ1-5; 10 bases line up with TRBD1. There are 16 residues in the CDR3. CDR1 is LNHDA, CDR2 SQIVND, per germline (reference sequence). V dropped 5 bases and J dropped 7; count of bases not matched to a gene: 11. CDR3 DNA sequence: TGTGCCAGTAGTCCCCTCCGACAGGGGGCAAGGCAGCCCCAGCATTTT. Protein: CASSPLRQGARQPQHF.

The chain carries TRBV28 and TRBJ2-2, with D hard to call. Deletions cut 7 bases from V and 2 bases from J, with 5 bases between. Germline values: CDR1 MDHEN, CDR2 SYDVKM. The CDR3 spans 12 residues. CDR3 DNA: TGTGCCAGCACTGAAAACACCGGGGAGCTGTTTTTT. It is translated as CASTENTGELFF. The whole variable domain, remainder taken from reference TRBV28 and TRBJ2-2, is DVKVTQSSRYLVKRTGEKVFLECVQDMDHENMFWYRQDPGLGLRLIYFSYDVKMKEKGDIPEGYSVSREKKERFSLILESASTNQTSMYLCASTENTGELFFGEGSRLTVL.

CDR3 protein: CASTVTNTEAFF. CDR3 sequence (DNA): TGTGCCAGTACCGTAACTAACACTGAAGCTTTCTTT. This sequence joins TRBV6-6 and TRBJ1-1, with unresolved D. This CDR3 contains 12 residues. V was shortened by 9 bases and J by 2 bases, with 10 bases between the two germline ends. The V gene's germline CDR1 is MNHNY and CDR2 SVGAGI (reference sequence).

In its sample, this clone was seen a few times. The chain combines TRBV28 with TRBJ2-7; no reliable D call. The germline V gene encodes CDR1 MDHEN and CDR2 SYDVKM. The ends were cut back, 2 bases at V and 3 bases at J, with 8 bases in the middle. This CDR3 comprises 13 residues. The CDR3 region is CASSLGYLYEQYF. CDR3 coding DNA: TGTGCCAGCAGTTTAGGTTATCTCTACGAGCAGTACTTC.

The chain joins TRBV4-1 to TRBJ2-2, with D unclear. The V end was cut by 0 bases, the J end by 1 base, with 6 bases between. The CDR3 consists of 15 residues. Germline CDR1 MGHRA, CDR2 YSYEKL. CDR3 loop: CASSQDLLNTGELFF. DNA of the CDR3: TGCGCCAGCAGCCAAGATTTACTGAACACCGGGGAGCTGTTTTTT.